This paragraph covers one T cell receptor beta chain sequence. The antigen is not known. Only in-frame clones appear in the TCRdb table, and some are missing; sequencing was by immunoSEQ multiplex PCR. The table shows about 56,000 clones, with approximately 92% occurring only once. V gave up 0 bases and J gave up 6 bases, with 9 bases separating them. CDR1 is SGDLS, CDR2 YYNGEE, per germline. The CDR3 spans 14 residues. It was the approximately 120-subject validation cohort, separate from the approximately 670-subject first cohort, to which the donors belonged. The sample belongs to a study of cytomegalovirus exposure and HLA in healthy donors. Regarding the study as a whole: It was about 180 TCR beta chains that were listed as cytomegalovirus-associated.

The chain combines TRBV9 with TRBJ2-2; weak D call: TRBD1 (5 bases). The sample taken for sequencing was PBMCs. The clonotype comes from a young man in good health and CMV-seronegative. In DNA, the CDR3 is TGTGCCAGCAGCGTAGTCGCACAGGCCGGGGAGCTGTTTTTT. Encoded protein: CASSVVAQAGELFF.